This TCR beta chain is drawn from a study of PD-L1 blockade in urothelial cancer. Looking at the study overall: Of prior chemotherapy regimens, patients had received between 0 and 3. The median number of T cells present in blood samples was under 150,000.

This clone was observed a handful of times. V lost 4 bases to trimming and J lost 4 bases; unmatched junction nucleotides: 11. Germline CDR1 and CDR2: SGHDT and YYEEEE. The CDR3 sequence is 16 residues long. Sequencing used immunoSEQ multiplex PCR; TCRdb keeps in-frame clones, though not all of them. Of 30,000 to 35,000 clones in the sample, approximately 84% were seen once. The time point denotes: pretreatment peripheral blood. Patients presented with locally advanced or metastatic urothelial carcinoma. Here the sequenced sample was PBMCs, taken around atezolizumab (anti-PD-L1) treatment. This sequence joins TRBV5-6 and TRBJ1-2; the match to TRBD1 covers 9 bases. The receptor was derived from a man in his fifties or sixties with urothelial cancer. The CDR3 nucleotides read TGTGCCAGCAGCCCCTACCGGACAGGGGAACCCTATGGCTACACCTTC. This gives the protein CASSPYRTGEPYGYTF.